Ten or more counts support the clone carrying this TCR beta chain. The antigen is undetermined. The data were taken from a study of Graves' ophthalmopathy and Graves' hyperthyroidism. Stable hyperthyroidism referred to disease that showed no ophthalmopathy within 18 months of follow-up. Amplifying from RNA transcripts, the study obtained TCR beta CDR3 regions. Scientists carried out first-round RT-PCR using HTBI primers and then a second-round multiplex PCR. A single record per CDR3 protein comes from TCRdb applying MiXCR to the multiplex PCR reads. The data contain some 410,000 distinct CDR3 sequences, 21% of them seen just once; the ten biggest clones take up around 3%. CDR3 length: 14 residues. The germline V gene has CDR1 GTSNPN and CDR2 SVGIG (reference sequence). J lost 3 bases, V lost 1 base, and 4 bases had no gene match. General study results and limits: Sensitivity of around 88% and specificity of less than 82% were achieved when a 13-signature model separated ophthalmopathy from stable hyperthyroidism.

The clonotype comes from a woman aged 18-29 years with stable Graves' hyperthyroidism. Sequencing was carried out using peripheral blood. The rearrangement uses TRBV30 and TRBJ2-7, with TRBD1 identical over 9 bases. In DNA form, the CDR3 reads TGTGCCTGGAGTGGAGGGACAGGGAACTACGAGCAGTACTTC. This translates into CAWSGGTGNYEQYF.